This T cell receptor (beta chain) appears in the sequencing data of a study of shared clonotypes between healthy human individuals. Cells designated naive CD8 were CD45RO-negative and were positively selected for CCR7, with terminally differentiated effector memory CD45RA+ cells excluded. Participating donors were healthy, HIV-negative adults free of recent acute infections or vaccinations. Libraries were prepared by immunoSEQ multiplex PCR; TCRdb keeps only in-frame clonotypes and omits some of them. The sample lists about 820,000 clones, around 92% occurring once. Sequencing input: naive CD8+ T cells sorted from blood. The source of this sequence is a man aged 25 to 40 in good health.

The CDR3 sequence is CASSPGQGVDTQYF. The CDR3 DNA is TGTGCCAGCAGTCCGGGACAGGGTGTAGATACGCAGTATTTT. The rearrangement links TRBV27 to TRBJ2-3, with TRBD1 identical over 9 bases. The CDR3 has 14 amino acids. Trimming took 5 bases from V and 5 from J; bases not matched to a gene: 5. CDR1 is MNHEY, CDR2 SMNVEV, per germline (reference sequence).